The table lists the clone carrying this T cell receptor (beta chain) with a few counts. Antigen unknown. This specimen belongs to a study of T cell repertoires in cytomegalovirus infection. Across the study: Used in the study were CMV epitopes, some recently identified and HLA-C-restricted, others well-studied and HLA-B-restricted. Evidence of both CMV infection and a matching HLA type came from public TCR beta signatures.

Study results and limitations: Cumulative public TCR beta family frequency identified carriers of CMV plus the relevant HLA. Clonotypes of TCR beta that were HLA-C-restricted and CMV-specific dominated the ex vivo response.

Each CDR3 protein gets one entry after TCRdb re-called the reads with MiXCR. The sample lists tens of thousands of distinct CDR3 sequences, roughly a fifth occurring once. J was trimmed by 2 bases and V by 5 bases; bases with no gene match: 7. CDR3 size: 15 residues. This TCR was sampled from a human donor in good health (CMV status not recorded). Some clones in this sample may be carry-over from other donors' samples. The starting material was CD8+ T cells from cultured PBMCs, obtained from culture after CMV antigen stimulation. The V and J genes are TRBV12-3 or TRBV12-4 and TRBJ2-7; 9 nucleotides line up with TRBD1. CDR3 DNA sequence: TGTGCCAGCAGTCCCGGGGGACAGGGCACCTACGAGCAGTACTTC. It specifies CASSPGGQGTYEQYF.